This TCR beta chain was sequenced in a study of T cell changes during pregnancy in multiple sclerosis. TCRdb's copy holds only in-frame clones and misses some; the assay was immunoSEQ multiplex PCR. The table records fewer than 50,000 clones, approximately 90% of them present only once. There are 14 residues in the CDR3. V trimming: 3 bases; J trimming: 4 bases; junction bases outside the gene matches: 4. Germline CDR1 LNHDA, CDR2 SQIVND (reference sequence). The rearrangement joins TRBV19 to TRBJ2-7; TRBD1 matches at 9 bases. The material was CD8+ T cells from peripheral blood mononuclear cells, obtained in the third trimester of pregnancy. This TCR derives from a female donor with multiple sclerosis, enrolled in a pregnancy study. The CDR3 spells CASSIGTGWYEQYF. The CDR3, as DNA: TGTGCCAGTAGTATCGGGACAGGGTGGTACGAGCAGTACTTC.